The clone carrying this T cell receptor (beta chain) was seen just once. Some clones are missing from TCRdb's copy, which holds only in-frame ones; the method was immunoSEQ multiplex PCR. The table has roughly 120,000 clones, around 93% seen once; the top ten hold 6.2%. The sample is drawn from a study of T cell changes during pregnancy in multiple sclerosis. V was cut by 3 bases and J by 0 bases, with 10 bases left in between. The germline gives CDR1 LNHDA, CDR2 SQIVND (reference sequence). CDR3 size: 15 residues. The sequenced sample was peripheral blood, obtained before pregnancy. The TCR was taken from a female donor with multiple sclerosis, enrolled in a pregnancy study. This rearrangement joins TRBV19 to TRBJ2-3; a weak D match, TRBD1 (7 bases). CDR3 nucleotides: TGTGCCAGTAGTATCGCGGGACAGAGCACAGATACGCAGTATTTT. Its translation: CASSIAGQSTDTQYF.